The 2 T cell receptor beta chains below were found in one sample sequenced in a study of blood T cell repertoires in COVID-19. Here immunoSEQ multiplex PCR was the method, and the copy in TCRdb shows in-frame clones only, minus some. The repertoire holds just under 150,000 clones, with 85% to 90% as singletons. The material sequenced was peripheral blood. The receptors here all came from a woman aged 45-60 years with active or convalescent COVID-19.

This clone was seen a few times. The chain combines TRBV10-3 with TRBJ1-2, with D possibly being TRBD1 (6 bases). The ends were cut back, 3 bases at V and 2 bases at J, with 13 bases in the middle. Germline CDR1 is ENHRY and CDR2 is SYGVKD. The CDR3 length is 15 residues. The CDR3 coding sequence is TGTGCCATCAGTGAATACAGGGATATAAACTATGGCTACACCTTC. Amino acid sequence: CAISEYRDINYGYTF.

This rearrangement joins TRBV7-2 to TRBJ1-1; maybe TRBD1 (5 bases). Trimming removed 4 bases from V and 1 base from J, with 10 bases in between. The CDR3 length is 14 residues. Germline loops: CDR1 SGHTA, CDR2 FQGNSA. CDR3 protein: CASSSRQSNTEAFF. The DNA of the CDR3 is TGTGCCAGCAGCTCCAGACAGTCGAACACTGAAGCTTTCTTT. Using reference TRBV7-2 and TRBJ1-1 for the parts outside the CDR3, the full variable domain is GAGVSQSPSNKVTEKGKDVELRCDPISGHTALYWYRQSLGQGLEFLIYFQGNSAPDKSGLPSDRFSAERTGGSVSTLTIQRTQQEDSAVYLCASSSRQSNTEAFFGQGTRLTVV.